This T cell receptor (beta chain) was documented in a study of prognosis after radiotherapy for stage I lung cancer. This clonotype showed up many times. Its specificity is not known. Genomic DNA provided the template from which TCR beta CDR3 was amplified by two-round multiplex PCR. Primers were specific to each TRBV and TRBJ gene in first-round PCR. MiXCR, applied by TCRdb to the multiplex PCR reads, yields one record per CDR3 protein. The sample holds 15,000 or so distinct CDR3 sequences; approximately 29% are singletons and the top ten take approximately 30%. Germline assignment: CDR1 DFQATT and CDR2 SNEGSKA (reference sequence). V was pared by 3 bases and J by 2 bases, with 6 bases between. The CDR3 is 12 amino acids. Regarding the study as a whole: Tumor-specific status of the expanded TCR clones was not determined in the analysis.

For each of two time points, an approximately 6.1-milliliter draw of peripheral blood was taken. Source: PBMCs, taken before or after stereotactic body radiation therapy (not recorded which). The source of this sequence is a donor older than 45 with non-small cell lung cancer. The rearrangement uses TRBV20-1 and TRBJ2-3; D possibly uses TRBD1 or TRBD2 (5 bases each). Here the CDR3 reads CSASGTTDTQYF. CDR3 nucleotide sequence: TGCAGTGCTAGCGGGACCACAGATACGCAGTATTTT.